This T cell receptor (beta chain) comes out of a study of blood T cell repertoires in COVID-19. Study at large: Spain, Italy and the United States supplied samples that represented acute and convalescent COVID-19. T cells, B-cell-depleted T cells, or PBMCs supplied cDNA or gDNA.

Per the original data handling: Reference gene primers were amplified, and this amplification served to estimate nucleated cell counts. Clones were read by immunoSEQ multiplex PCR, and TCRdb kept only the in-frame ones, dropping some. V and J calls and clone size come straight from that table; D and trimming were deduced from the DNA. Of some 290,000 clones in the sample, 85% to 90% were seen once. The length of the CDR3 is 13 residues. J gave up 1 base and V 6 bases, and 3 bases lay outside the gene matches. Germline CDR1 reads MNHEY; CDR2 reads SVGAGI. Enrollment of patients from Seattle took place during active infection, with longitudinal follow-up.

This TCR came from a woman under 40 with COVID-19, enrolled during active disease. The rearrangement uses TRBV6-5 and TRBJ2-7; 7 bases fit TRBD1. The sequencing sample was made of peripheral blood. The CDR3 sequence is CASRADRSYEQYF. DNA for the CDR3: TGTGCCAGCAGAGCGGACAGGTCCTACGAGCAGTACTTC.